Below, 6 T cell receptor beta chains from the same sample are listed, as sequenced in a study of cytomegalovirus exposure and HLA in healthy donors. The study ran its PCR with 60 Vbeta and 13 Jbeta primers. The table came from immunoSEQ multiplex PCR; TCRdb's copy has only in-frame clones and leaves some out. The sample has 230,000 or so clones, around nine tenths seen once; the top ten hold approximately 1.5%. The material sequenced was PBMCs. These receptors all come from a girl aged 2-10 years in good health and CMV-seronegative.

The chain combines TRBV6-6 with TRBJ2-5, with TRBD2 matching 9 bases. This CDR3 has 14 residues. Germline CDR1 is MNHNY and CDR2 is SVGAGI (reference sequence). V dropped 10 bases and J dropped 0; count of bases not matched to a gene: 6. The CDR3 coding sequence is TGTGCCACCAGGGCTAGCGGGGACCAAGAGACCCAGTACTTC. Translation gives CATRASGDQETQYF.

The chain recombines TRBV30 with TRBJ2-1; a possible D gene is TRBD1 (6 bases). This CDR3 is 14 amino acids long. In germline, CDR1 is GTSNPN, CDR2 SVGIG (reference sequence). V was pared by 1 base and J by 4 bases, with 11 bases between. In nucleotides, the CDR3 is TGTGCCTGGAGTGCAAGTCAGGGGTACAATGAGCAGTTCTTC. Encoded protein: CAWSASQGYNEQFF.

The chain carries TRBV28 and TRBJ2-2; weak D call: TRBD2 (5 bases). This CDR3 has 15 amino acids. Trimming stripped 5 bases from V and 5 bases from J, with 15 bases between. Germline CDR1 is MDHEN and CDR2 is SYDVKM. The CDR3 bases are TGTGCCAGCAGTCCCTACCCACGGGAAACCGGGGAGCTGTTTTTT. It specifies CASSPYPRETGELFF.

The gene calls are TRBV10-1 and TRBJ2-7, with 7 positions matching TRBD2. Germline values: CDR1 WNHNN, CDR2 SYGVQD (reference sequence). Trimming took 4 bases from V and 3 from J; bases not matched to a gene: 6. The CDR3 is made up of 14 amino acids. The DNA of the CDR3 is TGCGCCAGCAGTGTGGGAGGGCCCATCTACGAGCAGTACTTC. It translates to CASSVGGPIYEQYF.

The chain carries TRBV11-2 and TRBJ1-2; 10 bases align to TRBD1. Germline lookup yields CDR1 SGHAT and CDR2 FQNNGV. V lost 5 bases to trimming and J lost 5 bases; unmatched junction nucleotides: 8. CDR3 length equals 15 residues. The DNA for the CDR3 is TGTGCCAGCAGCACGACAGGGGGCTCGGGGTATGGCTACACCTTC. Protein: CASSTTGGSGYGYTF.

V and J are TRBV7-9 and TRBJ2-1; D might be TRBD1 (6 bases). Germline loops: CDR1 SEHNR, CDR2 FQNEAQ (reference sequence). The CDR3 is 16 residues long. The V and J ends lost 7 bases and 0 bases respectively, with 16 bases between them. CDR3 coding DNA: TGTGCCAGCACCCCCTTACAGGGAAGCTCCTACAATGAGCAGTTCTTC. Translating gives CASTPLQGSSYNEQFF.